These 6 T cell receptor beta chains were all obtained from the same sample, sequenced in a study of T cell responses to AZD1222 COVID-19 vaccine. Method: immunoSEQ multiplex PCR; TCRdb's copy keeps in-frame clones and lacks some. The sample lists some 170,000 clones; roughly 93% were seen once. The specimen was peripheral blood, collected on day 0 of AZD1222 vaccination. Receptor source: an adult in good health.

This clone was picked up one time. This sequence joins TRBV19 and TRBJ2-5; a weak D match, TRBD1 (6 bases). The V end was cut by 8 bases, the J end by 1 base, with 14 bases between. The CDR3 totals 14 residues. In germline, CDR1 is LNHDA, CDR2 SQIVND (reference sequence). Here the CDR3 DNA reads TGTGCCAGTCGTGCCGACAGGAGCCAAGAGACCCAGTACTTC. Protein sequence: CASRADRSQETQYF.

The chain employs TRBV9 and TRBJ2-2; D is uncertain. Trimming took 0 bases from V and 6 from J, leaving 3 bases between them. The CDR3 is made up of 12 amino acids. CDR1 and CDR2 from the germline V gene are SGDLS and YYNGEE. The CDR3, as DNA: TGTGCCAGCAGCGTAGCCCCCGGGGAGCTGTTTTTT. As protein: CASSVAPGELFF.

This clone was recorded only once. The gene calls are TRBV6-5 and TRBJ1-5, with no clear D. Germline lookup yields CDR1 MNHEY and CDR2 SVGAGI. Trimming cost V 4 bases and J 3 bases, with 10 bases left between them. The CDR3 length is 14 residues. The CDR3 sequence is CASSSDGFNQPQHF. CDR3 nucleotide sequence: TGTGCCAGCAGTTCGGACGGATTCAATCAGCCCCAGCATTTT.

The CDR3 here is CASSLALTENTQYF. In DNA form, the CDR3 reads TGTGCCAGCAGCTTAGCGCTGACAGAGAATACACAGTACTTC. This rearrangement joins TRBV7-8 to TRBJ2-7; perhaps TRBD1 as D (5 bases). V was cut by 0 bases and J by 10 bases, with 16 bases left in between. CDR1 is SGHVS, CDR2 FQNEAQ, per germline. The CDR3 is 14 residues long.

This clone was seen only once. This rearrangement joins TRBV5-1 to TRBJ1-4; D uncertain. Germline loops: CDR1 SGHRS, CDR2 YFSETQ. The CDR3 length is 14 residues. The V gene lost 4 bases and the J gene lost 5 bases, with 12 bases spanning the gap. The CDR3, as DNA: TGCGCCAGCAGCGCAATTACCTTGAATGAAAAACTGTTTTTT. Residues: CASSAITLNEKLFF.

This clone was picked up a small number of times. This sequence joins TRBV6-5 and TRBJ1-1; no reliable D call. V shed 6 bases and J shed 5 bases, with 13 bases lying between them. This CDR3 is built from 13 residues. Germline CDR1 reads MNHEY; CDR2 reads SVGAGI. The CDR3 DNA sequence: TGTGCCAGCAGCTCTCAAGCTAGGACTGAAGCTTTCTTT. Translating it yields CASSSQARTEAFF.